The present entry profiles one T cell receptor beta chain with its context. Its specificity is unknown. The sample originates from a study of cytomegalovirus exposure and HLA in healthy donors. Regarding the study as a whole: Associated with cytomegalovirus, according to the listing, were 150 to 200 TCR beta chains.

CDR1 and CDR2 (germline): LNHNV, YYDKDF (reference sequence). The trim removed 5 bases at V and 4 bases at J, leaving 7 bases unmatched. The CDR3 covers 14 residues. 13 Jbeta primers and 60 Vbeta primers were used for the PCR. Some clones are missing from TCRdb's copy, which holds only in-frame ones; the method was immunoSEQ multiplex PCR. The profile shows over 150,000 clones, around 69% of them singletons. The chain employs TRBV15 and TRBJ1-2; TRBD1 matches at 7 bases. The sequence derives from a woman aged 30 to 39 in good health and CMV-seronegative. Sequenced: PBMCs. The CDR3: CATSDRDRPYGYTF. Written as DNA, the CDR3 is TGTGCCACCAGCGACCGGGACAGACCCTATGGCTACACCTTC.